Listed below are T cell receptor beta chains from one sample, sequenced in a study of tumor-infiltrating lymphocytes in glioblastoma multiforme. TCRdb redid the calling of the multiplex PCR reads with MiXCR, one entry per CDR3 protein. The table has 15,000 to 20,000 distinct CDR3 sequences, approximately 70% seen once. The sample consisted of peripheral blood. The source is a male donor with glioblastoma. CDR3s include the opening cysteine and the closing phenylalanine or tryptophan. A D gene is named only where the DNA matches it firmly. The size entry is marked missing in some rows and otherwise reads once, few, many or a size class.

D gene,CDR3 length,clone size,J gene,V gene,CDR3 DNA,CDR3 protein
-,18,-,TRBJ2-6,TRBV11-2,TGTGCCAGCAGCCCCTATCAGGTTGGCTCATCCGGGGACAACTTCCTGACTTTC,CASSPYQVGSSGDNFLTF
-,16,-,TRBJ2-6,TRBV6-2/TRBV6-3,TGTGCCAGCAGCCGGGACGGGGCTGGTGGGGCCAACGTCCTGACTTTC,CASSRDGAGGANVLTF
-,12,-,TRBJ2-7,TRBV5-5,TGTGCCAGCAGCGTGACAGAGTATGAGCAGTACTTC,CASSVTEYEQYF
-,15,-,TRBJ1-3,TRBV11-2,TGTGCCGGCAGCTTACCCCCCTACTCTGGAAGCACCATATATTTT,CAGSLPPYSGSTIYF
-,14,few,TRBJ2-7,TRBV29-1,TGCAGCGTGGGGCAGGGATCCAACTCCTACGAGCAGTACTTC,CSVGQGSNSYEQYF
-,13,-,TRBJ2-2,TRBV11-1,TGTGCCAGCAGCTCCTGGGGGGCCGGGGAGCTGTTTTTT,CASSSWGAGELFF
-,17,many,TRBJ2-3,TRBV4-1,TGCGCCAGCAGCCAAGATCGAGGGCAGGGAGTCACAGATACGCAGTATTTT,CASSQDRGQGVTDTQYF
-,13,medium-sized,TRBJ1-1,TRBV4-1,TGCGCCAGCAGCCAAGAGATTTCGACTGAAGCTTTCTTT,CASSQEISTEAFF
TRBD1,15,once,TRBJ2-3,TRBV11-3,TGTGCCAGTAGCCAGGGGGTGTCGCCTACAGATACGCAGTATTTT,CASSQGVSPTDTQYF
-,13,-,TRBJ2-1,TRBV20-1,TGCAGTGCCAGTACATCTTCCCAAGGGGGGCAGTTCTTC,CSASTSSQGGQFF
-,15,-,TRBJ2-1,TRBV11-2,TGTGCCAGCAGCCCTAGTCAGAGGAACTACAATGAGCAGTTCTTC,CASSPSQRNYNEQFF
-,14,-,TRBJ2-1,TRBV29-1,TGCAGCACTCGGGACGTGAGCTCCTACAATGAATGGTTCTTC,CSTRDVSSYNEWFF
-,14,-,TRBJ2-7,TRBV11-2,TGTGCCAGCAGCTACCAAGGACGGGGCTACGAACAGTACTTC,CASSYQGRGYEQYF
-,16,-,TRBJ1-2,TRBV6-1,TGTGCCAGCAGTGAAGTACCCCATGGGGGTACGGAGGGCTACACCTTC,CASSEVPHGGTEGYTF
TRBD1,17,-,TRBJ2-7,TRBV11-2,TGTGCCAGCAGCTTAGATTCGGGACAGGGATCAACCTACGAGCAGTACTTC,CASSLDSGQGSTYEQYF
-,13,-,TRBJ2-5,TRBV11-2,TGTGCCAGCGGCCCCAGGGGGGGAGAGACCCAGCACTTC,CASGPRGGETQHF
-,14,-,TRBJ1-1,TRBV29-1,TGCAGCGTGATTGGGGGTCGGCGTAACACTGAAGCTTTCTTT,CSVIGGRRNTEAFF
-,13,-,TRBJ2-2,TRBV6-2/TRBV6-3,TGTGCCAGCACCAGGACGGCTGACGGGGAGCTGTTTTTT,CASTRTADGELFF
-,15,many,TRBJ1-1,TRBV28,TGTGCCACCAGCATCCCGACAGCGCAGAACACTGAAGCTTTCTTT,CATSIPTAQNTEAFF
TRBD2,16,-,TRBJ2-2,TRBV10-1,TGCGCCAGCAGTGAAATGGCTAGCGGGAGGGCCGGGGGGCTGTTTTTT,CASSEMASGRAGGLFF
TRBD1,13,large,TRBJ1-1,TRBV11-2,TGTGCCAGCAGCTTTCAGGGGGCTCTCGAAGCTTTCTTT,CASSFQGALEAFF
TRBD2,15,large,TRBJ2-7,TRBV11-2,TGTGCCAGCAGCCGAACCTTACTAGCGGCCTACGAGCAGTACTTC,CASSRTLLAAYEQYF
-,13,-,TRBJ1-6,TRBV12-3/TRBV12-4,TGCGCCAGCAGTTTTACTGCACGTTCACCCCTCCACTTT,CASSFTARSPLHF
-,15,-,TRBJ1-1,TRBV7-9,TGTGCCAGCAGCTCAGCGGGGCAGCCGAACACTGAAGCTTTCTTT,CASSSAGQPNTEAFF
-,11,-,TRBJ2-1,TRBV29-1,TGCAGCGGGGAACTATACAATGAGCAGTTCTTC,CSGELYNEQFF
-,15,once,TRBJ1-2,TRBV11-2,TGTGCCAGCAGCCAGACGACAAGGATTTACTATGGCTACAGCTTC,CASSQTTRIYYGYSF